The entry below describes one T cell receptor beta chain. What it binds is not known. In the original processing: The study built a papillary thyroid cancer distant-metastasis classifier from CDR3 differences across clinicopathological groups. TCRdb reprocessed the PCR reads via MiXCR. TCRdb, not the original authors, processed these V and J calls. Among 25,000 to 30,000 clones listed, roughly 4% were seen once. None of the patients had undergone any treatment ahead of thyroid surgery. V was clipped by 6 bases and J by 2 bases, with 14 bases between them. This CDR3 has 15 residues. Germline V gene lookup returns CDR1 MDHEN and CDR2 SYDVKM. The data belong to a study of metastatic and nonmetastatic thyroid tumors. In the study overall: Repertoires were compared across blood and tumor or nodule tissue from malignant and benign thyroid patients. Study-level results: Versus benign nodules, malignant thyroid tumors reportedly had significantly higher TCR beta diversity, in blood and tumor.

This rearrangement joins TRBV28 to TRBJ2-1; D may be TRBD2 (7 bases). The origin of this receptor is a male donor with papillary thyroid cancer or a benign thyroid nodule (not recorded which). Some clones in this sample may be carry-over from other donors' samples. Input material: blood. This chain's CDR3 is CASSLGGAAYNEQFF. Here the CDR3 DNA reads TGTGCCAGCAGCCTAGGGGGGGCGGCCTACAATGAGCAGTTCTTC.